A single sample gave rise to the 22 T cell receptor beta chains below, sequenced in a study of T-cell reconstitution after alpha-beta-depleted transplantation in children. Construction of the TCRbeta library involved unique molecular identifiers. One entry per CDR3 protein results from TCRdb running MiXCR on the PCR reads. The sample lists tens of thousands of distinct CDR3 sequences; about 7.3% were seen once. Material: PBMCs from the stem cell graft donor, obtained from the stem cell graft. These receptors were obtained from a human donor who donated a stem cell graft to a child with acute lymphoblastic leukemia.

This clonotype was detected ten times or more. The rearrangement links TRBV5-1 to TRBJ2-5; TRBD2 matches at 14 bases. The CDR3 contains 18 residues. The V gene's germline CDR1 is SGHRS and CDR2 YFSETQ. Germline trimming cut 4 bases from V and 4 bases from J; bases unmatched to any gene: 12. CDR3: CASSTNPPGTSGRETQYF. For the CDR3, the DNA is TGCGCCAGCAGCACGAACCCCCCCGGGACTAGCGGGAGAGAGACCCAGTACTTC.

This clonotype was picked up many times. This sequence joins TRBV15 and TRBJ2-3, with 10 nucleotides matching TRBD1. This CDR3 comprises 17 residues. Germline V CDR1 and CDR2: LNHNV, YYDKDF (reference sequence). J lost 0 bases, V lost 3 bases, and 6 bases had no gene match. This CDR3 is CATSRGTGDGSTDTQYF. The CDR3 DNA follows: TGTGCCACCAGCAGGGGGACAGGGGACGGTAGCACAGATACGCAGTATTTT.

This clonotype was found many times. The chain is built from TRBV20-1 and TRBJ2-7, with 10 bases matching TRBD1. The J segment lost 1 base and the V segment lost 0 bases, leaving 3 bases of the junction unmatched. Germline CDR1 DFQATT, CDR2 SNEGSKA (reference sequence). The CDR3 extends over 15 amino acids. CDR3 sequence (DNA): TGCAGTGCTAGAGATGGGGACAGGGGTTCCTACGAGCAGTACTTC. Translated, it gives CSARDGDRGSYEQYF.

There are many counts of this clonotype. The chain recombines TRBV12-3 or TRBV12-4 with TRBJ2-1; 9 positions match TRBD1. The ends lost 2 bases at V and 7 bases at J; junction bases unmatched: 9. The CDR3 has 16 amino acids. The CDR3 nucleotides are TGTGCCAGCAGTTTAAACAGGGGGCTAGAGAGGAATGAGCAGTTCTTC. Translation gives CASSLNRGLERNEQFF.

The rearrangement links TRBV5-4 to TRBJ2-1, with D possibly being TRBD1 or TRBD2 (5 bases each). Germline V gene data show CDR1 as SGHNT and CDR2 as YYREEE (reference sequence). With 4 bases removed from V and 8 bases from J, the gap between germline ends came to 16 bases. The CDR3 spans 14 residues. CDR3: CASSRLVGGDEQFF. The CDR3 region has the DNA TGTGCCAGCAGCCGGTTAGTTGGGGGAGATGAGCAGTTCTTC.

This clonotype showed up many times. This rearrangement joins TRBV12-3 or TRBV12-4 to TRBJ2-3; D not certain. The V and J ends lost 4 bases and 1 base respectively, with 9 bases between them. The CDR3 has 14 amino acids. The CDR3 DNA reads TGTGCCAGCAGTTCTCAGACTCGCACAGATACGCAGTATTTT. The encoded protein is CASSSQTRTDTQYF.

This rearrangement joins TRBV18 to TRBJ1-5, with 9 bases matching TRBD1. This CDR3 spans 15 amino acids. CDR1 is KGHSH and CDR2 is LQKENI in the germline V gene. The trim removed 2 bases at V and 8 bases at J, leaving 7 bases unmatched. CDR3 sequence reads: CASSPGTGMREPQHF. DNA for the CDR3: TGTGCCAGCTCACCAGGGACAGGGATGCGCGAGCCCCAGCATTTT.

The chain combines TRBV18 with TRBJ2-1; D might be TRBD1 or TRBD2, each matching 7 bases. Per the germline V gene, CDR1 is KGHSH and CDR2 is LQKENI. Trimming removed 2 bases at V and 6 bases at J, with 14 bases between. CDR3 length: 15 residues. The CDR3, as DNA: TGTGCCAGCTCACCAGGGAGGGGGCTAAGCAATGAGCAGTTCTTC. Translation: CASSPGRGLSNEQFF.

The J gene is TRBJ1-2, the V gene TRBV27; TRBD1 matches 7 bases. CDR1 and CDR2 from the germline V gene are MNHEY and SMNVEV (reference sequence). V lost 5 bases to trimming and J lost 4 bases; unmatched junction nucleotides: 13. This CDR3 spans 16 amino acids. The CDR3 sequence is CASSGGWDSEPYGYTF. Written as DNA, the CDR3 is TGTGCCAGCAGTGGGGGCTGGGACAGTGAACCCTATGGCTACACCTTC.

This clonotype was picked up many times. CDR3 loop: CASSFPRQGAGGYTF. The CDR3 DNA follows: TGTGCCAGCAGCTTCCCTAGACAGGGGGCAGGGGGCTACACCTTC. V is TRBV5-4 and J is TRBJ1-2, with 10 nucleotides matching TRBD1. This CDR3 is 15 amino acids long. The germline V gene encodes CDR1 SGHNT and CDR2 YYREEE (reference sequence). The trim removed 2 bases at V and 8 bases at J, leaving 9 bases unmatched.

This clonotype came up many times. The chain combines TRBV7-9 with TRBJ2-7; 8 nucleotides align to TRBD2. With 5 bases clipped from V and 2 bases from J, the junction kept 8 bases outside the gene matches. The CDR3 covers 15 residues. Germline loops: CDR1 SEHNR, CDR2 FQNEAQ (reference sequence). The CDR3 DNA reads TGTGCCAGCAGCAAAAGCGGGAGTAGGGCCTACGAGCAGTACTTC. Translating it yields CASSKSGSRAYEQYF. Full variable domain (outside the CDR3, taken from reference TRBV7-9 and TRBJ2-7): DTGVSQNPRHKITKRGQNVTFRCDPISEHNRLYWYRQTLGQGPEFLTYFQNEAQLEKSRLLSDRFSAERPKGSFSTLEIQRTEQGDSAMYLCASSKSGSRAYEQYFGPGTRLTVT.

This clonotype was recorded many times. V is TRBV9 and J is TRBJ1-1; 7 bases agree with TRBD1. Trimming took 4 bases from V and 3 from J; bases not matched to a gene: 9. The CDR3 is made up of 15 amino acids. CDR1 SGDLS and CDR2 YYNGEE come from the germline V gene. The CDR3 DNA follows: TGTGCCAGCAGCCCCACGGCCGGGACAGACACTGAAGCTTTCTTT. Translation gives CASSPTAGTDTEAFF.

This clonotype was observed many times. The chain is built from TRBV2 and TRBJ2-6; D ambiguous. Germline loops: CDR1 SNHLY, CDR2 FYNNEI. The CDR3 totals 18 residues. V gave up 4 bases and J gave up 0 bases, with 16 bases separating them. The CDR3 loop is CASSGVLKGFSGANVLTF. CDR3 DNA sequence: TGTGCCAGCAGTGGGGTCTTGAAGGGTTTCTCTGGGGCCAACGTCCTGACTTTC.

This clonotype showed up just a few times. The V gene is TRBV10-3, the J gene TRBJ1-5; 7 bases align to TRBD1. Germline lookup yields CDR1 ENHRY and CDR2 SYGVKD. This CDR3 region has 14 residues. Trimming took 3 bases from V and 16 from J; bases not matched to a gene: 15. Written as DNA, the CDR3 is TGTGCCATCAGTGACCAACTTCGGACAGGTCAAGAACATTTT. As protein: CAISDQLRTGQEHF.

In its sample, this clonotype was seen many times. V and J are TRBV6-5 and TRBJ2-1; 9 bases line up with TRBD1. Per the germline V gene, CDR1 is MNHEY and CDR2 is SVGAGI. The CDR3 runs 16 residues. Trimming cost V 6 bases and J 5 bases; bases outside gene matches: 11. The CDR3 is CASRPTRDRVHNEQFF. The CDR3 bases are TGTGCCAGCAGGCCAACCCGGGACAGGGTGCACAATGAGCAGTTCTTC.

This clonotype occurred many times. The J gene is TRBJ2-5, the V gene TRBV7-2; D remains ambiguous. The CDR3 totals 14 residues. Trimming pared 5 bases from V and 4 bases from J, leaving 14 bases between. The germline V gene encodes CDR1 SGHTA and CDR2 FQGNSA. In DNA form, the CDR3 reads TGTGCCAGCAGCATGACCGGAGTTGGAGAGACCCAGTACTTC. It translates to CASSMTGVGETQYF.

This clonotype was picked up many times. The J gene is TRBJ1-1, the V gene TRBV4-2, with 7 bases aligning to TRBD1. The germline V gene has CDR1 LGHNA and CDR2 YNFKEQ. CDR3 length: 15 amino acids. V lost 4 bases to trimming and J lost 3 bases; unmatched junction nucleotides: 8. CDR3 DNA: TGTGCCAGCAGCCCGGCAGGGACAGCCTACACTGAAGCTTTCTTT. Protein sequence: CASSPAGTAYTEAFF.

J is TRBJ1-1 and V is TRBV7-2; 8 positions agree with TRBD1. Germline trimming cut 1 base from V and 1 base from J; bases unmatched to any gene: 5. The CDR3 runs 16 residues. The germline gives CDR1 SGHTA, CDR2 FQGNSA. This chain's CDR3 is CASSLGPGGGNTEAFF. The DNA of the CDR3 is TGTGCCAGCAGCTTAGGTCCAGGGGGCGGGAACACTGAAGCTTTCTTT.

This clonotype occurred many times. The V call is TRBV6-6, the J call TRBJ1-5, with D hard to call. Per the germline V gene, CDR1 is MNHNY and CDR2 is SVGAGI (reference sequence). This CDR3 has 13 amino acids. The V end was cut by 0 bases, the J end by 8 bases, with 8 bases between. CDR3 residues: CASSYSSAEPQHF. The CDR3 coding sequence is TGTGCCAGCAGTTACTCCTCCGCGGAGCCCCAGCATTTT.

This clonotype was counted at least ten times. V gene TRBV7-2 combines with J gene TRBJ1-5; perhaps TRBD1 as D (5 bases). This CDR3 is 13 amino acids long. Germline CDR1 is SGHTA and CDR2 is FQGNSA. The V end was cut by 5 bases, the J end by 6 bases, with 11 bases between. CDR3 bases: TGTGCCAGCAGCCCTGTGGGGGTTCAGCCCCAGCATTTT. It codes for CASSPVGVQPQHF.

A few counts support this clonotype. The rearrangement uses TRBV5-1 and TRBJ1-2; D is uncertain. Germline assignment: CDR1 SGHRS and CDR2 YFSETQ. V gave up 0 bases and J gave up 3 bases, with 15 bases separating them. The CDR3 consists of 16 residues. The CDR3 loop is CASSLDLVRKDYGYTF. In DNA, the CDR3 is TGCGCCAGCAGCTTGGATTTGGTCAGGAAGGACTATGGCTACACCTTC.

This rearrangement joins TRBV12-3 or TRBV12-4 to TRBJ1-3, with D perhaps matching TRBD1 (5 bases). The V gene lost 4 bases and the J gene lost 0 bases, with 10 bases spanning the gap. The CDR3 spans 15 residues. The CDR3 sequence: CASSWGTFSGNTIYF. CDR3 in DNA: TGTGCCAGCAGTTGGGGGACCTTCTCTGGAAACACCATATATTTT.